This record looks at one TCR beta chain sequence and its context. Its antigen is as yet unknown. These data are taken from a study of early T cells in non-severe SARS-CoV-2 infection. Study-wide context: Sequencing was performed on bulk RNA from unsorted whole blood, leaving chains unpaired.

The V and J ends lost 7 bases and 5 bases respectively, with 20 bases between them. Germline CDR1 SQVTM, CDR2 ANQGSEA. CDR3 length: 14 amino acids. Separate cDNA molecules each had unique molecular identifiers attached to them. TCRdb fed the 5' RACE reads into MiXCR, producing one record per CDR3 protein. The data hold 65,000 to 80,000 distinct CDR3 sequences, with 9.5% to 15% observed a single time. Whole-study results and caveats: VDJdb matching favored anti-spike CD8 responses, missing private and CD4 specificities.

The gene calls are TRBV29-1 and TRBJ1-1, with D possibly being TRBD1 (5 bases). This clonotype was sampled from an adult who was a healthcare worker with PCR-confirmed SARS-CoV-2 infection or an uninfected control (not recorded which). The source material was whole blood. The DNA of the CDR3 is TGCAGCGCCGCCTCCGGGACGCCTGGAACTGAAGCTTTCTTT. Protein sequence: CSAASGTPGTEAFF.